Each of the 18 T cell receptor beta chains below was sequenced from the same sample in a study of PD-1 blockade in classical Hodgkin lymphoma. Assay: immunoSEQ multiplex PCR; the TCRdb copy retains only in-frame clones and omits some. The table lists about 27,000 clones, approximately 80% of them singletons. Relapse after autologous stem cell transplantation occurred in every patient, and brentuximab vedotin exposure varied. Sequenced here: peripheral blood mononuclear cells (PBMCs), sampled before the second cycle of nivolumab. These TCRs come from a human donor with classical Hodgkin lymphoma.

The gene calls are TRBV30 and TRBJ1-5, with a weak D call TRBD1 (5 bases). Trimming left V 4 bases short and J 4 bases short, with 23 bases between. From germline, CDR1 is GTSNPN and CDR2 SVGIG (reference sequence). This CDR3 spans 17 amino acids. CDR3 region: CAWIPQEKGRPNQPQHF. The DNA of the CDR3 is TGTGCCTGGATTCCGCAGGAGAAGGGACGGCCGAATCAGCCCCAGCATTTT.

The chain has TRBV2 and TRBJ2-3, with D perhaps matching TRBD1 (6 bases). Germline CDR1 reads SNHLY; CDR2 reads FYNNEI. The CDR3 sequence is 15 residues long. The V gene lost 5 bases and the J gene lost 0 bases, with 12 bases spanning the gap. In DNA form, the CDR3 reads TGTGCCAGCAGTTCACAGGGTACTAGCACAGATACGCAGTATTTT. This gives the protein CASSSQGTSTDTQYF.

This chain joins TRBV27 and TRBJ2-5; 14 nucleotides match TRBD2. V dropped 6 bases and J dropped 3; count of bases not matched to a gene: 9. Germline CDR1 reads MNHEY; CDR2 reads SMNVEV (reference sequence). CDR3 length: 17 amino acids. CDR3: CASSLLGLAGGKETQYF. CDR3 coding DNA: TGTGCCAGCAGCCTCCTCGGACTAGCGGGGGGTAAAGAGACCCAGTACTTC.

The chain is built from TRBV5-4 and TRBJ2-5; perhaps TRBD2 as D (5 bases). CDR1 and CDR2 (germline): SGHNT, YYREEE (reference sequence). V lost 0 bases, J lost 5 bases, and 23 bases lay in between. The CDR3 has 18 residues. This CDR3 is CASSLGSSSGNRHETQYF. The CDR3 DNA is TGTGCCAGCAGCTTGGGTTCTTCCTCGGGGAATAGGCATGAGACCCAGTACTTC.

This chain connects TRBV5-6 to TRBJ1-6; TRBD1 matches 8 bases. The V gene's germline CDR1 is SGHDT and CDR2 YYEEEE. Trimming took 6 bases from V and 9 from J; bases not matched to a gene: 11. The CDR3 is 15 residues long. The CDR3 DNA follows: TGTGCCAGCATCCGACAGGGGAGATTGGGTTCACCCCTCCACTTT. This sequence encodes CASIRQGRLGSPLHF.

The V call is TRBV2, the J call TRBJ1-5, with D possibly being TRBD1 (5 bases). V was clipped by 4 bases and J by 3 bases, with 13 bases between them. Looked up from germline, CDR1 is SNHLY and CDR2 is FYNNEI. The CDR3 extends over 15 amino acids. CDR3 nucleotide sequence: TGTGCCAGCAGTGGTCAGGGCGAGGACAATCAGCCCCAGCATTTT. Protein sequence: CASSGQGEDNQPQHF. The full variable domain, with the rest looked up from reference TRBV2 and TRBJ1-5, is EPEVTQTPSHQVTQMGQEVILRCVPISNHLYFYWYRQILGQKVEFLVSFYNNEISEKSEIFDDQFSVERPDGSNFTLKIRSTKLEDSAMYFCASSGQGEDNQPQHFGDGTRLSIL.

The chain joins TRBV11-2 to TRBJ2-3; the D is unclear. Germline CDR1 and CDR2: SGHAT and FQNNGV. Trimming removed 0 bases from V and 0 bases from J, with 7 bases in between. CDR3 length equals 15 residues. Written as DNA, the CDR3 is TGTGCCAGCAGCTTAGAATTTACTAGCACAGATACGCAGTATTTT. It translates to CASSLEFTSTDTQYF.

The chain joins TRBV9 to TRBJ2-1, with D perhaps matching TRBD2 (6 bases). The germline V gene encodes CDR1 SGDLS and CDR2 YYNGEE. This CDR3 has 15 amino acids. With 0 bases removed from V and 15 bases from J, the gap between germline ends came to 22 bases. CDR3 bases: TGTGCCAGCAGCGTAGGTACTACACTAGCCGGGAAAGGGTTCTTC. Protein: CASSVGTTLAGKGFF. Full variable domain (missing parts from reference TRBV9 and TRBJ2-1): DSGVTQTPKHLITATGQRVTLRCSPRSGDLSVYWYQQSLDQGLQFLIQYYNGEERAKGNILERFSAQQFPDLHSELNLSSLELGDSALYFCASSVGTTLAGKGFFGPGTRLTVL.

The chain carries TRBV19 and TRBJ1-6; no reliable D call. V gave up 5 bases and J gave up 8 bases, with 10 bases separating them. The CDR3 is 13 residues long. Germline CDR1 and CDR2: LNHDA and SQIVND (reference sequence). The CDR3 spells CASSRPIDSPLHF. Written as DNA, the CDR3 is TGTGCCAGTAGTCGGCCAATCGATTCACCCCTCCACTTT.

The chain links TRBV7-9 to TRBJ2-2, with 9 bases lining up with TRBD2. The V gene's germline CDR1 is SEHNR and CDR2 FQNEAQ (reference sequence). J lost 7 bases, V lost 5 bases, and 11 bases had no gene match. The CDR3 sequence is 16 residues long. CDR3 protein: CASSQQRGVEIGELFF. The CDR3 DNA is TGTGCCAGCAGCCAACAGCGGGGGGTCGAAATCGGGGAGCTGTTTTTT.

The chain combines TRBV18 with TRBJ2-5; 7 bases fit TRBD1. Germline V gene sequence: CDR1 KGHSH, CDR2 LQKENI. The CDR3 has 14 amino acids. V was clipped by 3 bases and J by 7 bases; unmatched bases: 8. The CDR3 region is CASSPGDSYGTQYF. In DNA, the CDR3 is TGTGCCAGCTCACCCGGGGACAGCTACGGGACCCAGTACTTC.

This chain connects TRBV19 to TRBJ1-2; TRBD1 is a possible D gene (6 bases). This CDR3 has 16 residues. With 5 bases removed from V and 2 bases from J, the gap between germline ends came to 18 bases. Germline assignment: CDR1 LNHDA and CDR2 SQIVND (reference sequence). The CDR3 loop is CASSAYFRGLNYGYTF. CDR3 bases: TGTGCCAGTAGTGCGTATTTTAGGGGGTTGAACTATGGCTACACCTTC.

The rearrangement links TRBV6-5 to TRBJ1-2; no clear D. This CDR3 has 13 residues. CDR1 and CDR2 from the germline V gene are MNHEY and SVGAGI. Trimming removed 3 bases from V and 5 bases from J, with 10 bases in between. The DNA for the CDR3 is TGTGCCAGCAGTTATGGACGGGAGTATGGCTACACCTTC. The encoded protein is CASSYGREYGYTF.

The genes are TRBV10-3 and TRBJ2-2, with D perhaps being TRBD1 or TRBD2 (6 bases each). The CDR3 is 15 residues long. Germline V gives CDR1 ENHRY, CDR2 SYGVKD. Deletions cut 3 bases from V and 5 bases from J, with 13 bases between. DNA for the CDR3: TGTGCCATCAGTGACGGCCGGGGGCGAACCGGGGAGCTGTTTTTT. Translation: CAISDGRGRTGELFF.

This chain links TRBV7-9 with TRBJ1-3; tentatively, D is TRBD1 (6 bases). CDR3 length: 17 amino acids. Germline loops: CDR1 SEHNR, CDR2 FQNEAQ (reference sequence). Trimming removed 6 bases at V and 4 bases at J, with 22 bases between. In nucleotides, the CDR3 is TGTGCCAGCAGTCAGGGCAGGGGCTCGGGTTCCGGAAACACCATATATTTT. This sequence encodes CASSQGRGSGSGNTIYF.

Concerning this clone: The junction does not match germline at one end; this may be a read error. The J gene is TRBJ2-6, the V gene TRBV7-7; 7 bases are a match to TRBD2. This CDR3 comprises 14 residues. Germline V gives CDR1 SSHAT, CDR2 FNYEAQ (reference sequence). The CDR3 region is CASSLAGGANVLTF. The CDR3 DNA sequence: TGTGCTAGCAGCTTAGCGGGTGGGGCCAACGTCCTGACTTTC.

The V gene is TRBV7-9, the J gene TRBJ1-4, with D uncertain. V was trimmed by 8 bases and J by 5 bases, leaving 6 bases between them. From germline, CDR1 is SEHNR and CDR2 FQNEAQ (reference sequence). This CDR3 is built from 11 residues. This CDR3 is CASGRNEKLFF. The CDR3 coding sequence is TGTGCCAGCGGGAGAAATGAAAAACTGTTTTTT.

The chain links TRBV27 to TRBJ2-3; unclear D gene. The CDR3 consists of 14 residues. With 5 bases removed from V and 0 bases from J, the gap between germline ends came to 9 bases. Germline V lookup: CDR1 MNHEY, CDR2 SMNVEV (reference sequence). The CDR3 spells CASSPTYSTDTQYF. CDR3 in DNA: TGTGCCAGCAGTCCCACATATAGCACAGATACGCAGTATTTT.